The T cell receptor beta chain described here comes from a study of T cell repertoires and leukemia-associated antigens (dated by TCRdb to the late 2010s). As for the study more broadly: Per sample, about 5.1 to 7 million read pairs and roughly 3 to 5.0 million effective reads were obtained, for 16 million or so effective reads in total. Using in vitro peptide stimulation of healthy T cells, the study sought to determine the antigen recognized by a TCR Vbeta21 clone earlier detected in CML patients. Summary of the overall study and its limitations: The antigen specificity and function of the expanded clones were not directly tested and needed further investigation. Across the four groups, there were no significant differences in the numbers of Vbeta genes (roughly 60), Jbeta genes (approximately 15), VDJ rearrangements, or unique CDR3s.

As a first step, the CD3+ T cells were left to rest overnight in RPMI 1640 lacking fetal bovine serum, at 2 million to 3 million cells/mL. MACS immunomagnetic beads were used according to the manufacturer's instructions to isolate CD3+ T cells from PBMCs. Trimming leaves V shorter by 7 bases and J shorter by 5 bases, with the junction holding 10 bases beyond the gene matches. Taken from cysteine to phenylalanine, the CDR3 has 14 residues. This entry keeps only the CDR3 DNA: 42 bases, framed from base 1. CDR1 and CDR2 are read off the germline V gene as MNHEY and SVGEGT. TRIzol reagent was used to extract total RNA from the cultured T cells. TCRbeta libraries were amplified from RNA by 5' rapid amplification of cDNA ends (5'RACE). Before sequencing, Qubit, an Agilent instrument, and quantitative PCR were used to check library concentration and integrity. Qualified libraries were sequenced on Illumina HiSeq or MiSeq by a commercial service provider. For the original study's pipeline: MiXCR version 1.8.2 was used to identify TCR sequences in each sample. Qualified clones required a CDR3 longer than four amino acids, an in-frame nucleotide length, and no stop codon. An effective read was defined as a read containing the complete CDR3 structure. Expanded clones were validated by RT-PCR with 24 Vbeta primers, GeneScan spectratyping, and Sanger sequencing. TCRdb redid the processing of the public reads, applying fastp at Q25 and MiXCR, and retained in-frame beta chains. A single entry per CDR3 protein holds the most common genes and DNA from its merged rows. The V and J calls, along with clone size, are taken from TCRdb and not from the paper's own processing. In this sample the table shows roughly 10,000 distinct CDR3 sequences, approximately 43% of which occur a single time. Over 25% of the sample is held by the ten biggest clonotypes.

This clonotype has at least ten counts. Its antigen remains undetermined. There are no base qualities to consult, and no much larger clone falls within one base. The sequencing sample was made of CD3+ T cells sorted from blood and cultured. This chain is built from TRBV6-2 or TRBV6-3 and TRBJ2-7; 8 bases in the junction line up with TRBD2. This clonotype was sampled from a female donor in good health. The CDR3 corresponds to CASNSQRELDEQYF. The nucleotide sequence is TGTGCCAGCAATAGCCAGCGGGAGTTAGACGAGCAGTACTTC.